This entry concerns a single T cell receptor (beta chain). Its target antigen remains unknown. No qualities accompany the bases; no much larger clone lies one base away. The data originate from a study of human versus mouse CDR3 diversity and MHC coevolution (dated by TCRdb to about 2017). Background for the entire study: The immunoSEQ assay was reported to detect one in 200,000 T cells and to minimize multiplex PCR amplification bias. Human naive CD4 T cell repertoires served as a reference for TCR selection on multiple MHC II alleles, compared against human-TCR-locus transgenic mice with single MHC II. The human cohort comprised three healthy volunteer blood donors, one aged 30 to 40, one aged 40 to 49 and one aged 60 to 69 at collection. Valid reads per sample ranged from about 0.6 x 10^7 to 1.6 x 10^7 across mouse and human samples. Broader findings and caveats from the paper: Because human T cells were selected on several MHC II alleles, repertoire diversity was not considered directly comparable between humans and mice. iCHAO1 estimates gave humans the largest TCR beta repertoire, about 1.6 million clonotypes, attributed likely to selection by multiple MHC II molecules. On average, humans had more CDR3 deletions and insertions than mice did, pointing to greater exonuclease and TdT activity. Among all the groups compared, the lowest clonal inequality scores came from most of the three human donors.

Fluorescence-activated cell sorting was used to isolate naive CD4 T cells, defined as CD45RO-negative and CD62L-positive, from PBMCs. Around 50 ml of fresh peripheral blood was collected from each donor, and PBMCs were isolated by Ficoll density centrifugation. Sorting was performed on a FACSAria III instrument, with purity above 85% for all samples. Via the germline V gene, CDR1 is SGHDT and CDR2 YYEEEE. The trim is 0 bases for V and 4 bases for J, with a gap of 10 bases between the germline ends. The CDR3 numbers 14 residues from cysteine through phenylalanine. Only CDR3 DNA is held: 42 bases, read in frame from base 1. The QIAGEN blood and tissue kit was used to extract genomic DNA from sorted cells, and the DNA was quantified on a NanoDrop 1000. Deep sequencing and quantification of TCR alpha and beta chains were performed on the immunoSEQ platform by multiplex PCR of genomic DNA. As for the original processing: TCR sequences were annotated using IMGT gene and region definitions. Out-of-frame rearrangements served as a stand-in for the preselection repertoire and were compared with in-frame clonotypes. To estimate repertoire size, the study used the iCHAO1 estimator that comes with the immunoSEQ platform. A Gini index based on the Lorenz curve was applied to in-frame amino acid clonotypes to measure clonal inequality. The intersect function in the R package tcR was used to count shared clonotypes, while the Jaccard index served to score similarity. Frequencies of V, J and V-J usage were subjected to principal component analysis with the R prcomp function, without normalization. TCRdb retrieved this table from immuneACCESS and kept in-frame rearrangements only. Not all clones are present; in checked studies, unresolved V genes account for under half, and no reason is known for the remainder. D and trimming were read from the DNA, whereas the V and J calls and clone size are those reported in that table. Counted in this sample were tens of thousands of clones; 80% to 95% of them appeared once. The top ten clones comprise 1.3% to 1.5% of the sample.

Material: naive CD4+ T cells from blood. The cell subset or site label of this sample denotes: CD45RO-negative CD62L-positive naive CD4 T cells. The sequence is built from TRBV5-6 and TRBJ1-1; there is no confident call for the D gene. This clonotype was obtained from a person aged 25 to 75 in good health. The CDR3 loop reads CASSLGTGITEAFF. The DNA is TGTGCCAGCAGCTTGGGGACGGGGATCACTGAAGCTTTCTTT.